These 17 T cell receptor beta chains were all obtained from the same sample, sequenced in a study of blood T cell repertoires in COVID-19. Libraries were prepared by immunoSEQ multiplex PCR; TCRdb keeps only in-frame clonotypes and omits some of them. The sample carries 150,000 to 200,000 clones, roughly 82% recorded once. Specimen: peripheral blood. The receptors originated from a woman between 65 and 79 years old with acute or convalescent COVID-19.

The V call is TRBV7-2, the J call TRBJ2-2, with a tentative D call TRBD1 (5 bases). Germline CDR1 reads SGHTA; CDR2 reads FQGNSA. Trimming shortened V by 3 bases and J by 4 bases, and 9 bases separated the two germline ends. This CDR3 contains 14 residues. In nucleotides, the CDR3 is TGTGCCAGCAGCTTTCAGGGTAGCACCGGGGAGCTGTTTTTT. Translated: CASSFQGSTGELFF.

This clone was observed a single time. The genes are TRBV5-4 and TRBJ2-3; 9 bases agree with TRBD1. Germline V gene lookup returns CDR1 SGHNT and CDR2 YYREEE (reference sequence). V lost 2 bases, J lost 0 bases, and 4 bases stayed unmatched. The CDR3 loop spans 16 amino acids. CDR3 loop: CASSLMDRGSTDTQYF. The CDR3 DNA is TGTGCCAGCAGCTTAATGGACAGGGGAAGCACAGATACGCAGTATTTT.

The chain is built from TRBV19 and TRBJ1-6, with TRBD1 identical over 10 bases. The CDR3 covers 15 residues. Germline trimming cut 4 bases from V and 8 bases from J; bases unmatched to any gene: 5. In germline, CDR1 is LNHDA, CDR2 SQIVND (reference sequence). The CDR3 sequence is CASSRRQGADSPLHF. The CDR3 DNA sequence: TGTGCCAGTAGTAGACGACAGGGGGCGGATTCACCCCTCCACTTT.

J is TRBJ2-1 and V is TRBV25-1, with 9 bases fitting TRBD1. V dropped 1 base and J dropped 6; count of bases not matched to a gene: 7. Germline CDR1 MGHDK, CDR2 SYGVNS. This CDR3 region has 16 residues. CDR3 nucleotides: TGTGCCAGCAGTGAATGGGGGGGACAGGGCTCCAATGAGCAGTTCTTC. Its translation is CASSEWGGQGSNEQFF. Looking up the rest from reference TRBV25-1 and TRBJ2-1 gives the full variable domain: EADIYQTPRYLVIGTGKKITLECSQTMGHDKMYWYQQDPGMELHLIHYSYGVNSTEKGDLSSESTVSRIRTEHFPLTLESARPSHTSQYLCASSEWGGQGSNEQFFGPGTRLTVL.

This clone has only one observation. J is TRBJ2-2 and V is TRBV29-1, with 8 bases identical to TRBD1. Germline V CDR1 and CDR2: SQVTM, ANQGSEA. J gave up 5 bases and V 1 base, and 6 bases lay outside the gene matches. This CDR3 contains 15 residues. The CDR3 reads CSVEGTRTGTGELFF. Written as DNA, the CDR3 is TGCAGCGTTGAAGGAACACGGACAGGGACCGGGGAGCTGTTTTTT.

DNA for the CDR3: TGTGCCAGCAGTTTCGGGACTAGCGGGGGCTCTTTACATGAGCAGTTCTTC. This encodes CASSFGTSGGSLHEQFF. The V gene is TRBV6-2 or TRBV6-3, the J gene TRBJ2-1; 14 positions agree with TRBD2. J gave up 8 bases and V 4 bases, and 10 bases lay outside the gene matches. Germline CDR1 MNHEY, CDR2 SVGEGT. The CDR3 spans 17 residues.

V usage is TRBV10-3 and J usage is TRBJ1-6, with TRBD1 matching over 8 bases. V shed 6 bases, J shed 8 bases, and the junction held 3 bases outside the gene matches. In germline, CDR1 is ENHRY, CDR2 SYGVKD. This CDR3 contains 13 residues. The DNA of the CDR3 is TGTGCCATCAGGGACAGGGTGGATTCACCCCTCCACTTT. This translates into CAIRDRVDSPLHF.

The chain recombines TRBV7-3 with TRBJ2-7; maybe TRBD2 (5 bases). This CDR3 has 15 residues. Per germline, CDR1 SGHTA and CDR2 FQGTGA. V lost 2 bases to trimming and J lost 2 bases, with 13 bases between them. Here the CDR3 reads CASSLEVGGPYEQYF. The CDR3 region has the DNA TGTGCCAGCAGCTTAGAGGTTGGAGGCCCCTACGAGCAGTACTTC.

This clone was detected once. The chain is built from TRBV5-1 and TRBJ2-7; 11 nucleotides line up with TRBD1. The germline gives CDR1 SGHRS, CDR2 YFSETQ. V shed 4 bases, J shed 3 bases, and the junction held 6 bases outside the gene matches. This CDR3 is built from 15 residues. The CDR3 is CASSTGQGAFYEQYF. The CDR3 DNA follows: TGCGCCAGCAGCACAGGACAGGGGGCATTCTACGAGCAGTACTTC.

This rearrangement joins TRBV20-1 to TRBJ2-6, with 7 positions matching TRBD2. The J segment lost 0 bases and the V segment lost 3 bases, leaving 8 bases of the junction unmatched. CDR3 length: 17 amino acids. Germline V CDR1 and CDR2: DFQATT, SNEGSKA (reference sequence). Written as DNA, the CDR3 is TGCAGTGCTAGTGATGGGGGGGTTGACTCTGGGGCCAACGTCCTGACTTTC. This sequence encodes CSASDGGVDSGANVLTF.

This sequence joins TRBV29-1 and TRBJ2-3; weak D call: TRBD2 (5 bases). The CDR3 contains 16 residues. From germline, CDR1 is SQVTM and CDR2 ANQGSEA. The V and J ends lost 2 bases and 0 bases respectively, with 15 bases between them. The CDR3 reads CSVESPAGTSTDTQYF. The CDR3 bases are TGCAGCGTTGAATCCCCGGCGGGTACTAGCACAGATACGCAGTATTTT.

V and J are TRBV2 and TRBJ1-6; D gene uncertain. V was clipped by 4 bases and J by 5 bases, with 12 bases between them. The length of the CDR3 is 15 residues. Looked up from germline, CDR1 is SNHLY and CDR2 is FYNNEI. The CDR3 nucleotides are TGTGCCAGCAGTGCGACGCCGCGGGATAATTCACCCCTCCACTTT. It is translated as CASSATPRDNSPLHF.

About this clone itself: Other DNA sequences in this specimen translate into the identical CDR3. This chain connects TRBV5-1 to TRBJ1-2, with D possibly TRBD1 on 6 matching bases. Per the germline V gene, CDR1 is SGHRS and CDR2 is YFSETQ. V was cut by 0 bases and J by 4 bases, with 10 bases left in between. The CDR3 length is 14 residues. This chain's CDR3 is CASSLDRGGYGYTF. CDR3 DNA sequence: TGCGCCAGCAGCTTGGATAGGGGGGGCTATGGCTACACCTTC.

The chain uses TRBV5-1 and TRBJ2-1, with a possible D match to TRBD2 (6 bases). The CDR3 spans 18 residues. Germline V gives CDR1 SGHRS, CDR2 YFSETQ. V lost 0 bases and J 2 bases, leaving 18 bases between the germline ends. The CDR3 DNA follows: TGCGCCAGCAGCTTGGCCGGCTTAGCGGCTAAAACCTACAATGAGCAGTTCTTC. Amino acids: CASSLAGLAAKTYNEQFF.

CDR3 coding DNA: TGTGCCACCAGGGACGGGAGCACCGGGGAGCTGTTTTTT. Translating gives CATRDGSTGELFF. This rearrangement joins TRBV24-1 to TRBJ2-2, with D perhaps matching TRBD2 (6 bases). The CDR3 length is 13 residues. V was shortened by 7 bases and J by 4 bases, with 9 bases between the two germline ends. CDR1 KGHDR and CDR2 SFDVKD come from the germline V gene.

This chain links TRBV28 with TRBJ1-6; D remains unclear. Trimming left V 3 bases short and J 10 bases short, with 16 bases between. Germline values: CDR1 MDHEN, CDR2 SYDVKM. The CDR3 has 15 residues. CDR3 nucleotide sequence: TGTGCCAGCAGTTTGCAGGCACCCGTTGCCTCACCCCTCCACTTT. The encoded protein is CASSLQAPVASPLHF.

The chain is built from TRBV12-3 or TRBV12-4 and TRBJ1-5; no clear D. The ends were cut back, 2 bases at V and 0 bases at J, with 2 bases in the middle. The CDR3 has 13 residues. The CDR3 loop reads CASSLYSNQPQHF. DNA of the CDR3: TGTGCCAGCAGTTTATATAGCAATCAGCCCCAGCATTTT.